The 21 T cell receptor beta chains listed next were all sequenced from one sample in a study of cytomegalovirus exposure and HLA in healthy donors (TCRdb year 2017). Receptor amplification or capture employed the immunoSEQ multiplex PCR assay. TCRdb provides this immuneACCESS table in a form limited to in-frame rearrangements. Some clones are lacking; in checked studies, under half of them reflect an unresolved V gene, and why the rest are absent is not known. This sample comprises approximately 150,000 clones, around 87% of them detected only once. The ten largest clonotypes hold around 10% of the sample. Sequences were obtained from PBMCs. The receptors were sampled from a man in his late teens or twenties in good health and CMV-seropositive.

CDR3 nucleotide sequence: TGTGCCAGCAGTTTTTTCAAGGCGGCTGAAGCTTTCTTT. It translates to CASSFFKAAEAFF. The chain has TRBV6-5 and TRBJ1-1; D gene unclear. The CDR3 runs 13 residues. V was trimmed by 4 bases and J by 6 bases, leaving 12 bases between them. Germline V CDR1 and CDR2: MNHEY, SVGAGI.

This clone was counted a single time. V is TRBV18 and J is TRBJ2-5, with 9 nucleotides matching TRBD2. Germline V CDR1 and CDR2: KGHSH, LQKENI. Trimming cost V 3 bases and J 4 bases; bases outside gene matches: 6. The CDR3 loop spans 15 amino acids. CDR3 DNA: TGTGCCAGCTCACCGCTACAAGCGGGGGGAGAGACCCAGTACTTC. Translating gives CASSPLQAGGETQYF.

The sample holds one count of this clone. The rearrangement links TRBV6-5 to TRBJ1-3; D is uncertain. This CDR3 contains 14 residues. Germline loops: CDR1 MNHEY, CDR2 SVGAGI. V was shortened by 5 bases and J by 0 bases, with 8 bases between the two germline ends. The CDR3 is CASSQAFSGNTIYF. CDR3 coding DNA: TGTGCCAGCAGTCAGGCCTTCTCTGGAAACACCATATATTTT.

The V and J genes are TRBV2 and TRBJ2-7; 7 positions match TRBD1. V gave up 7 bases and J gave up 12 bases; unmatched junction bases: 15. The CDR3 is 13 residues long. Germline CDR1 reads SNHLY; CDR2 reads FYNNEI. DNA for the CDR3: TGTGCCAGCATTAAGAGACAGGGACCGAGGATGTACTTC. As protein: CASIKRQGPRMYF.

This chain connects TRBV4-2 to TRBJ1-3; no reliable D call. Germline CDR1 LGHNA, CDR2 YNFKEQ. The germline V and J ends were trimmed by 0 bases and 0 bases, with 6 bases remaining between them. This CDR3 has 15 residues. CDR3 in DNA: TGTGCCAGCAGCCAAGAAGTGAGCTCTGGAAACACCATATATTTT. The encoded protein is CASSQEVSSGNTIYF.

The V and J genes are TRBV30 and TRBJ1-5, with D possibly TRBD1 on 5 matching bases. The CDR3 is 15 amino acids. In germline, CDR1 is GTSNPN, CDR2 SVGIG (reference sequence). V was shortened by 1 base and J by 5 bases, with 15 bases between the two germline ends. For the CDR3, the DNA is TGTGCCTGGAGTGAGGGGAATGGAAGGGATCAGCCCCAGCATTTT. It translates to CAWSEGNGRDQPQHF.

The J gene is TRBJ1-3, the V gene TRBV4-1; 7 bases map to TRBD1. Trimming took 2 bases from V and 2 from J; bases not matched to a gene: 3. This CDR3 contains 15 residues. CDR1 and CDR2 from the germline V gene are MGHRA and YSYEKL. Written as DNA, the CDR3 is TGCGCCAGCAGCCAACTGACAGGGACTGGAAACACCATATATTTT. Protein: CASSQLTGTGNTIYF.

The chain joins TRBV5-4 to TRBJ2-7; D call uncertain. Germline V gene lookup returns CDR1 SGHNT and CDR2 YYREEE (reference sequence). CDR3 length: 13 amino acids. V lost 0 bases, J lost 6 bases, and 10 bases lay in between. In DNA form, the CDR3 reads TGTGCCAGCAGCTTGGTGGGCACGCCCGAGCAGTACTTC. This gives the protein CASSLVGTPEQYF.

The CDR3 DNA follows: TGTGCCAGCCTTACCGGTCTCCTCTCCTACGAGCAGTACTTC. Protein sequence: CASLTGLLSYEQYF. V usage is TRBV6-1 and J usage is TRBJ2-7; no definite D call. The V and J ends lost 8 bases and 0 bases respectively, with 14 bases between them. This CDR3 spans 14 amino acids. The germline V gene encodes CDR1 MNHNS and CDR2 SASEGT.

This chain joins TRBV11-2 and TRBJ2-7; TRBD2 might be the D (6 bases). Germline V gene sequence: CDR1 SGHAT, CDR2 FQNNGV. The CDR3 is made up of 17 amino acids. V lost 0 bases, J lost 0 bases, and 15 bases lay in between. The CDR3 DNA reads TGTGCCAGCAGCTTAGATTGGGCGGGATACTCCTCCTACGAGCAGTACTTC. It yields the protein CASSLDWAGYSSYEQYF. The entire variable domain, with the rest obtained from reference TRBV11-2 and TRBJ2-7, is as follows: EAGVAQSPRYKIIEKRQSVAFWCNPISGHATLYWYQQILGQGPKLLIQFQNNGVVDDSQLPKDRFSAERLKGVDSTLKIQPAKLEDSAVYLCASSLDWAGYSSYEQYFGPGTRLTVT.

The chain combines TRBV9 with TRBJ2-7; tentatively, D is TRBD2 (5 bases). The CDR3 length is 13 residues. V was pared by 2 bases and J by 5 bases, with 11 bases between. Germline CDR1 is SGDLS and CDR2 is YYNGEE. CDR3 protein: CASSVSVRDEQYF. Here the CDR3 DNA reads TGTGCCAGCAGCGTGTCAGTGAGGGACGAGCAGTACTTC. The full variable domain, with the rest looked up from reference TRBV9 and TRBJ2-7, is DSGVTQTPKHLITATGQRVTLRCSPRSGDLSVYWYQQSLDQGLQFLIQYYNGEERAKGNILERFSAQQFPDLHSELNLSSLELGDSALYFCASSVSVRDEQYFGPGTRLTVT.

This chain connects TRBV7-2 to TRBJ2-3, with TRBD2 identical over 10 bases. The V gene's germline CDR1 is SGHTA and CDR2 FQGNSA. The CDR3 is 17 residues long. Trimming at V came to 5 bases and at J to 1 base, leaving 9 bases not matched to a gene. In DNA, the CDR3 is TGTGCCAGCAGCACCTGGACTAGCGGACCTGGCACAGATACGCAGTATTTT. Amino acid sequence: CASSTWTSGPGTDTQYF.

CDR3 region: CSGNRGRDTEAFF. Here the CDR3 DNA reads TGCAGCGGAAACAGGGGGCGCGACACTGAAGCTTTCTTT. The chain links TRBV29-1 to TRBJ1-1; 9 bases are a match to TRBD1. Looked up from germline, CDR1 is SQVTM and CDR2 is ANQGSEA. V was pared by 7 bases and J by 3 bases, with 6 bases of the junction left unmatched. The CDR3 contains 13 residues.

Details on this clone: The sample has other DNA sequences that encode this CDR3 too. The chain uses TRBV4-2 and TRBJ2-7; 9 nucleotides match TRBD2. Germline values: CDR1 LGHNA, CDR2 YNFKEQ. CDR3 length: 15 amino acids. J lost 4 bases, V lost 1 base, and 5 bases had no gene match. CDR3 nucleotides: TGTGCCAGCAGCCAAGGGGGCGGGGGGGCGTACGAGCAGTACTTC. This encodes CASSQGGGGAYEQYF.

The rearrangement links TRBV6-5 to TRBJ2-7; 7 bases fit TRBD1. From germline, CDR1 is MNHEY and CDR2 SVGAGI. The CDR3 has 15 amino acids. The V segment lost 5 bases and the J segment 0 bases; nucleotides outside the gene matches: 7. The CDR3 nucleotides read TGTGCCAGCAGTACAGGACAGGTTCTCTCCTACGAGCAGTACTTC. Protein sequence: CASSTGQVLSYEQYF.

The CDR3 DNA sequence: TGTGCCAGCAGCTTAGAGGGCAACACCGGGGAGCTGTTTTTT. It codes for CASSLEGNTGELFF. V and J are TRBV11-3 and TRBJ2-2; D gene ambiguous. Looked up from germline, CDR1 is SGHNT and CDR2 is YENEEA. With 0 bases removed from V and 2 bases from J, the gap between germline ends came to 4 bases. The CDR3 is 14 residues long.

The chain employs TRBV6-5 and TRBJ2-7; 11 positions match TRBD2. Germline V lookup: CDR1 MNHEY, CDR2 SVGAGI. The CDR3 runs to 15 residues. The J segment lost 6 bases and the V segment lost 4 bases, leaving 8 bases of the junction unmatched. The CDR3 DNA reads TGTGCCAGCAGTTTCCTAGCGGGGGGCGTGGGCGAGCAGTACTTC. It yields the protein CASSFLAGGVGEQYF.

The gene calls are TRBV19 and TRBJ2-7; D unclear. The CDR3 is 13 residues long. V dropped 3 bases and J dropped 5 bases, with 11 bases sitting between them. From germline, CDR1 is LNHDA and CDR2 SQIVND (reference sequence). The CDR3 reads CASSMATSNEQYF. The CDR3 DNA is TGTGCCAGTAGTATGGCCACCTCGAACGAGCAGTACTTC.

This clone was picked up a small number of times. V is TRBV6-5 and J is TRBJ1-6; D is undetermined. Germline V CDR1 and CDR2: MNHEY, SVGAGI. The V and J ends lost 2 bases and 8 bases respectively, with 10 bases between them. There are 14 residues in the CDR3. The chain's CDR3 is CASSYVGEDSPLHF. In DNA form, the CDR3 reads TGTGCCAGCAGTTACGTGGGTGAGGATTCACCCCTCCACTTT.

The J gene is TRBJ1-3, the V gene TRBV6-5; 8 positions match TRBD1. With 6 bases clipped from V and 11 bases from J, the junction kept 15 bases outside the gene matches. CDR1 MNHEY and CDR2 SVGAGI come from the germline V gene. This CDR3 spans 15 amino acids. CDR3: CASSSGGALNLAIYF. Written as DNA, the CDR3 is TGTGCCAGCAGCTCAGGGGGCGCTTTGAATTTGGCCATATATTTT.

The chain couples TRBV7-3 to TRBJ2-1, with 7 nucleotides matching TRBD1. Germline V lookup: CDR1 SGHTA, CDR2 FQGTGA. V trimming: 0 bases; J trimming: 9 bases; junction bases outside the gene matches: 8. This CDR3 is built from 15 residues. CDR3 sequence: CASSLTGTVNGEQFF. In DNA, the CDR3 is TGTGCCAGCAGCTTAACGGGGACAGTCAACGGTGAGCAGTTCTTC.